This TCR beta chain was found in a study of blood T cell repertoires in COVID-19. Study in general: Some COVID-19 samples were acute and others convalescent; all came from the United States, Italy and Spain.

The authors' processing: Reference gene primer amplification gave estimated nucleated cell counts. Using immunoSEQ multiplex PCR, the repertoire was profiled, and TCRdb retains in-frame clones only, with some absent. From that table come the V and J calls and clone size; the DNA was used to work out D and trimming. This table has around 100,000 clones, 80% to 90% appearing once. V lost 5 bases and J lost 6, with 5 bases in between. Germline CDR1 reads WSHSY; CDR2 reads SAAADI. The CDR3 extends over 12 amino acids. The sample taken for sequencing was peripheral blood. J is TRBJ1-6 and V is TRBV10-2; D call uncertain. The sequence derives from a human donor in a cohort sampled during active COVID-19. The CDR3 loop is CASSSRNSPLHF. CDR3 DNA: TGCGCCAGCAGTTCCCGTAATTCACCCCTCCACTTT.